The clone carrying this T cell receptor beta chain has a handful of counts. Using immunoSEQ multiplex PCR, the repertoire was profiled, and TCRdb retains in-frame clones only, with some absent. The sample holds roughly 180,000 clones, 91% seen once. Germline CDR1 reads SGHVS; CDR2 reads FQNEAQ. This CDR3 has 19 residues. Trimming pared 2 bases from V and 3 bases from J, leaving 25 bases between. The data originate from a study of T cell responses to AZD1222 COVID-19 vaccine. The rearrangement links TRBV7-8 to TRBJ1-2; perhaps TRBD1 as D (6 bases). This TCR came from an adult who received the AZD1222 COVID-19 vaccine. Specimen: peripheral blood, collected 28 days after the second AZD1222 dose. CDR3 protein: CASSLSPLHRAPGDYGYTF. For the CDR3, the DNA is TGTGCCAGCAGCTTATCGCCATTGCACAGGGCCCCGGGAGACTATGGCTACACCTTC.